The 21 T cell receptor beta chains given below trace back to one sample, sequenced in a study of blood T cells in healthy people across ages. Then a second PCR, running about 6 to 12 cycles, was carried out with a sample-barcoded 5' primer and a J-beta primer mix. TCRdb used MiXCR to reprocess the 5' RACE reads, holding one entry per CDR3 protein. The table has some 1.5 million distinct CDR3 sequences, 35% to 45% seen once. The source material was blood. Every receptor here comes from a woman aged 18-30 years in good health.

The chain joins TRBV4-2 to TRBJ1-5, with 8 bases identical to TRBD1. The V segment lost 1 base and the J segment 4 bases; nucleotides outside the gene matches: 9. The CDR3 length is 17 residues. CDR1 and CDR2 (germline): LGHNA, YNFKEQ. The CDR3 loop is CASSQGGQGRLNQPQHF. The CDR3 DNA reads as TGTGCCAGCAGCCAAGGCGGACAGGGTCGATTGAATCAGCCCCAGCATTTT.

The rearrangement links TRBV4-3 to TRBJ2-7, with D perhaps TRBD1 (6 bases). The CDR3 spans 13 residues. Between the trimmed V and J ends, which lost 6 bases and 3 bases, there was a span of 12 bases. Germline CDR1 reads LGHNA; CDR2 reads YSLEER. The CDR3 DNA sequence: TGCGCCAGCAGTCCGGGACACCACTACGAGCAGTACTTC. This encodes CASSPGHHYEQYF.

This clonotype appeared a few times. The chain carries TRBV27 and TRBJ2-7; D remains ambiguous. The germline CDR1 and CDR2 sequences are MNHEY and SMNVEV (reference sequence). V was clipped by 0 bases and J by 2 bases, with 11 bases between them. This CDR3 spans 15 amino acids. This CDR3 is CASSLSGCHTYEQYF. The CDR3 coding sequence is TGTGCCAGCAGTTTATCAGGGTGTCACACCTACGAGCAGTACTTC.

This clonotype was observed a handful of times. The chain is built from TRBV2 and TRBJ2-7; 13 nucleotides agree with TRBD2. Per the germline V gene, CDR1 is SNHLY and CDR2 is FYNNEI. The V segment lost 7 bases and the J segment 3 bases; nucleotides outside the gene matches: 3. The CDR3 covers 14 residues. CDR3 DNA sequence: TGTGCCAGCAAGGGACTAGCGGGGATCTACGAGCAGTACTTC. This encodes CASKGLAGIYEQYF.

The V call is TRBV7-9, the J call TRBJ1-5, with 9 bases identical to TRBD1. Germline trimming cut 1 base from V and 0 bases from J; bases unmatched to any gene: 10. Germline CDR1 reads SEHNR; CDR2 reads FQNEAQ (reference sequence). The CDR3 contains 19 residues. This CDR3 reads CASSLEGTGPEYSNQPQHF. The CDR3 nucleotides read TGTGCCAGCAGCTTAGAGGGGACAGGGCCCGAATATAGCAATCAGCCCCAGCATTTT.

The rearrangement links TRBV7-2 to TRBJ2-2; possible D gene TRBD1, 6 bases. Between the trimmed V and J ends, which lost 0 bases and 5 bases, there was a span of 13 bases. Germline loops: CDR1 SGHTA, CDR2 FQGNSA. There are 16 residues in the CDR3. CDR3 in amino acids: CASSLAFTGKTGELFF. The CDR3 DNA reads TGTGCCAGCAGCTTAGCGTTCACAGGGAAGACCGGGGAGCTGTTTTTT. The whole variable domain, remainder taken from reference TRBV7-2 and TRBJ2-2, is GAGVSQSPSNKVTEKGKDVELRCDPISGHTALYWYRQSLGQGLEFLIYFQGNSAPDKSGLPSDRFSAERTGGSVSTLTIQRTQQEDSAVYLCASSLAFTGKTGELFFGEGSRLTVL.

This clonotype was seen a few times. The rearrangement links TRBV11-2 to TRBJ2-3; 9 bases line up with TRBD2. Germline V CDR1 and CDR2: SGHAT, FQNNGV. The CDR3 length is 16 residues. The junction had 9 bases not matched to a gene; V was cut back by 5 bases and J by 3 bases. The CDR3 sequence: CASSNLAGIGTDTQYF. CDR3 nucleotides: TGTGCCAGCAGCAACCTAGCGGGAATTGGTACAGATACGCAGTATTTT.

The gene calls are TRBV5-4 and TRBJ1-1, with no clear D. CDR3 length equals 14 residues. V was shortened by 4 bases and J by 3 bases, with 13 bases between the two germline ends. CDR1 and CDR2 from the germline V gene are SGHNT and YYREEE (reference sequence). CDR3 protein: CASSRQSGDTEAFF. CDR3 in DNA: TGTGCCAGCAGCCGCCAGAGTGGCGACACTGAAGCTTTCTTT.

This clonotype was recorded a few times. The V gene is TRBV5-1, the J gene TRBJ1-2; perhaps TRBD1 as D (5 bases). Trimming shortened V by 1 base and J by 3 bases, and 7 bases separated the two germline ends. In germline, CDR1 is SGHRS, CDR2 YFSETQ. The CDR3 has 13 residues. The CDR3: CASSLIGDYGYTF. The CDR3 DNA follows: TGCGCCAGCAGCTTGATAGGGGACTATGGCTACACCTTC.

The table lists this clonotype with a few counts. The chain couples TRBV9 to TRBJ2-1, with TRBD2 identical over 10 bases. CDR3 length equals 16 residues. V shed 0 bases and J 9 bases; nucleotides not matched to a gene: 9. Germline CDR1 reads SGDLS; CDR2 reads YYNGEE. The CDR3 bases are TGTGCCAGCAGCGTAGGAACTAGCGGGAAAGGTGGTGAGCAGTTCTTC. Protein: CASSVGTSGKGGEQFF. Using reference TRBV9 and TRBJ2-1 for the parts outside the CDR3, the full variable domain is DSGVTQTPKHLITATGQRVTLRCSPRSGDLSVYWYQQSLDQGLQFLIQYYNGEERAKGNILERFSAQQFPDLHSELNLSSLELGDSALYFCASSVGTSGKGGEQFFGPGTRLTVL.

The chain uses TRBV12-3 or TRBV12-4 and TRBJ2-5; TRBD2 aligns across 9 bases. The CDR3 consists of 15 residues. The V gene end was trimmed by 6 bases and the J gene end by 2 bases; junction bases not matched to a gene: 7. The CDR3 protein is CASSRRLADQETQYF. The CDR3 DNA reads TGTGCCAGCAGCCGCAGACTAGCGGATCAAGAGACCCAGTACTTC.

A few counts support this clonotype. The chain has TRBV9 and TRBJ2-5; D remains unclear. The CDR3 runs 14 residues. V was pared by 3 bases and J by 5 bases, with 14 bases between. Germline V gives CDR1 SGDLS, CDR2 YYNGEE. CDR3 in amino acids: CASSGWFGSETQYF. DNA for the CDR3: TGTGCCAGCAGCGGGTGGTTCGGTTCGGAGACCCAGTACTTC.

The CDR3 nucleotides read TGTGCCAGCAGCGCTTCCCTAGGATTCAATGAGCAGTTCTTC. Translating it yields CASSASLGFNEQFF. J is TRBJ2-1 and V is TRBV9; D gene ambiguous. The CDR3 runs 14 residues. Germline loops: CDR1 SGDLS, CDR2 YYNGEE. Trimming removed 3 bases from V and 6 bases from J, with 13 bases in between.

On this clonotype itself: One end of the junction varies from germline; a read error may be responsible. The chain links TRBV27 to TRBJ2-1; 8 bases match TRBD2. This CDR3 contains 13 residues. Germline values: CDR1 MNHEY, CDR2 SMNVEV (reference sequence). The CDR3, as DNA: TGTACCAGCAGTTTGGGGACTAGCAATGAGCAGTTCTTC. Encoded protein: CTSSLGTSNEQFF.

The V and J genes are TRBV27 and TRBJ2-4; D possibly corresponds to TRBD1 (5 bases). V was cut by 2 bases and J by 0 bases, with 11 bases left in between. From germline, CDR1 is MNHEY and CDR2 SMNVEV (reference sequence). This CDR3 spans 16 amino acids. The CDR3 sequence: CASSLRTLLAKNIQYF. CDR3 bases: TGTGCCAGCAGTTTAAGGACACTCCTAGCCAAAAACATTCAGTACTTC.

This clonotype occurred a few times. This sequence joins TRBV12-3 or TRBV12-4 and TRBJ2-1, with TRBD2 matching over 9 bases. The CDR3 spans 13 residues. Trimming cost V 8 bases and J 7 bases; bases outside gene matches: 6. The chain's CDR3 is CASFRTSANEQFF. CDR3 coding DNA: TGTGCCAGCTTCCGGACTAGCGCGAATGAGCAGTTCTTC.

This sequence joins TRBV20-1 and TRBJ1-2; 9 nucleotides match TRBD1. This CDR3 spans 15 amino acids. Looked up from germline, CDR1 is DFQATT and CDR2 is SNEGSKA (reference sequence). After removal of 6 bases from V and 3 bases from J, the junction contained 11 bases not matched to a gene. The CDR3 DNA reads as TGCAGTGCCCCTCGGGGGGGACAGGGAGACTATGGCTACACCTTC. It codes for CSAPRGGQGDYGYTF.

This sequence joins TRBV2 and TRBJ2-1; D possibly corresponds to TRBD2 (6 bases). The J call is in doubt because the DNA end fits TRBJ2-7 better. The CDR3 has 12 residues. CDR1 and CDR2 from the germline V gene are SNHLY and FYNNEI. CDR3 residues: CASIAAHNEQYF. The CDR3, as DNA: TGTGCCAGCATAGCGGCCCACAATGAGCAGTACTTC.

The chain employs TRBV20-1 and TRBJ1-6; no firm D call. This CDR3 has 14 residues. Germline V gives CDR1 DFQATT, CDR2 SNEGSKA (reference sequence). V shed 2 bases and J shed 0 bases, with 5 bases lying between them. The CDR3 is CSARQSSYNSPLHF. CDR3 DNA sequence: TGCAGTGCTAGACAGAGCTCCTATAATTCACCCCTCCACTTT.

CDR3 in amino acids: CASSYLGLAGVGETQYF. The CDR3 DNA follows: TGTGCCAGCAGTTACCTCGGACTAGCGGGAGTAGGAGAGACCCAGTACTTC. The chain carries TRBV6-2 or TRBV6-3 and TRBJ2-5; the match to TRBD2 covers 13 bases. Germline V gives CDR1 MNHEY, CDR2 SVGEGT. The junction had 7 bases not matched to a gene; V was cut back by 2 bases and J by 4 bases. This CDR3 region has 17 residues.

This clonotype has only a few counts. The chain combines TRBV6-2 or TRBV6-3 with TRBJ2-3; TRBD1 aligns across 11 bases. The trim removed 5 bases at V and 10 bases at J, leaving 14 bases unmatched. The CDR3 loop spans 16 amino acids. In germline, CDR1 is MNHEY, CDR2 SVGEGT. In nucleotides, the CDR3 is TGTGCCAGCAGTACCCGGACAGGGGGCTTTGGACTACCGCAGTATTTT. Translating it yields CASSTRTGGFGLPQYF.